This T cell receptor (beta chain) was observed in a study of T cell changes during pregnancy in multiple sclerosis. The protocol was immunoSEQ multiplex PCR, while the TCRdb copy is restricted to in-frame clones and leaves out a portion. The sample lists about 51,000 clones, under 95% occurring once. V was pared by 5 bases and J by 5 bases, with 13 bases between. Germline V gives CDR1 SGHNT, CDR2 YYREEE (reference sequence). The CDR3 loop spans 13 amino acids. The chain recombines TRBV5-4 with TRBJ2-5; a weak D match, TRBD2 (6 bases). Sequencing was performed on CD4+ T cells from peripheral blood mononuclear cells, taken in the second trimester of pregnancy. The sequence was collected from a female donor with multiple sclerosis, enrolled in a pregnancy study. For the CDR3, the DNA is TGTGCCAGCAGTCGGGGACTTTCGGAGACCCAGTACTTC. This encodes CASSRGLSETQYF.